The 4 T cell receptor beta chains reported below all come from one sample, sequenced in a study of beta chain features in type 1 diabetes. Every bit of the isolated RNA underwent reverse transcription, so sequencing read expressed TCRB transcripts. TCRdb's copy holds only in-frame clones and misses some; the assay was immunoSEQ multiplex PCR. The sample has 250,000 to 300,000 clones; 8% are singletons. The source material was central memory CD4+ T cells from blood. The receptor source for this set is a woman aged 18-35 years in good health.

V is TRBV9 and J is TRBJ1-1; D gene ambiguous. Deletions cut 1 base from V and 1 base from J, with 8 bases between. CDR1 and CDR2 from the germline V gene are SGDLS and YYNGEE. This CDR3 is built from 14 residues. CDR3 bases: TGTGCCAGCAGCGTATTGCCAGAGAACACTGAAGCTTTCTTT. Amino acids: CASSVLPENTEAFF. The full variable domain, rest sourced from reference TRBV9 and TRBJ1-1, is DSGVTQTPKHLITATGQRVTLRCSPRSGDLSVYWYQQSLDQGLQFLIQYYNGEERAKGNILERFSAQQFPDLHSELNLSSLELGDSALYFCASSVLPENTEAFFGQGTRLTVV.

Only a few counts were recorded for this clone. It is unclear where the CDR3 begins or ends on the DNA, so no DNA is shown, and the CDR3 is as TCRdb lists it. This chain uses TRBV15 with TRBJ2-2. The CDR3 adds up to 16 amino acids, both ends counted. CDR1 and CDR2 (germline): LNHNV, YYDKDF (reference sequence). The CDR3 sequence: CATSFLWGSETGELFF.

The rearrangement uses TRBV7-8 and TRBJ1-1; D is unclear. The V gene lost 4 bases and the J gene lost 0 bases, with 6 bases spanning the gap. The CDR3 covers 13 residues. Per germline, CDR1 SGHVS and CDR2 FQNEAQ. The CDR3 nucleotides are TGTGCCAGCAGCTCCAGCATGAACACTGAAGCTTTCTTT. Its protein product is CASSSSMNTEAFF.

The CDR3 sequence is CSVSAGTNTEAFF. Written as DNA, the CDR3 is TGCAGCGTTTCGGCAGGGACGAACACTGAAGCTTTCTTT. The chain employs TRBV29-1 and TRBJ1-1; D is possibly TRBD1 (5 bases). CDR3 length: 13 residues. V lost 5 bases and J 1 base, leaving 11 bases between the germline ends. Germline-derived CDR1 and CDR2 are SQVTM and ANQGSEA.